The clone carrying this TCR beta chain occurred a few times. The authors' processing: Cell counts per sample came from amplifying reference gene primers. Produced via immunoSEQ multiplex PCR; TCRdb's table is partial and in-frame only. That table gives V, J and clone size, and the DNA gave D and trimming. Of around 160,000 clones in the sample, around 80% were seen once. This record belongs to a study of blood T cell repertoires in COVID-19. The overall study: Spain, Italy and the United States supplied samples that represented acute and convalescent COVID-19. From T cells, B-cell-depleted T cells, or PBMCs came the material, which was cDNA or gDNA.

The V end was cut by 0 bases, the J end by 6 bases, with 15 bases between. This CDR3 has 15 residues. In germline, CDR1 is SGHRS, CDR2 YFSETQ. The sample taken for sequencing was peripheral blood. The chain is built from TRBV5-1 and TRBJ1-1; D unclear. The sequence came from a man between 60 and 75 years old with active or convalescent COVID-19. In nucleotides, the CDR3 is TGCGCCAGCAGCTTGGTCCTGGGTAGGAGCGCTGAAGCTTTCTTT. It codes for CASSLVLGRSAEAFF.